Shown below are 7 T cell receptor beta chains from a single sample sequenced in a study of neurological immune-mediated disorders. In TCRdb, the 5' RACE reads were re-called with MiXCR into one record per CDR3 protein. The sample shows about 95,000 distinct CDR3 sequences, approximately 3.3% of them seen only once. The specimen sequenced was PBMCs. The receptor set was obtained from a young woman with multiple sclerosis.

This clonotype came up a few times. The chain carries TRBV10-3 and TRBJ1-5; D gene uncertain. Trimming took off 7 bases at V and 3 bases at J, with 13 bases between the two ends. This CDR3 is 14 amino acids long. Germline lookup yields CDR1 ENHRY and CDR2 SYGVKD. CDR3 sequence: CAINWAGINQPQHF. CDR3 nucleotides: TGTGCCATCAATTGGGCAGGTATCAATCAGCCCCAGCATTTT.

In its sample, this clonotype was seen many times. The rearrangement joins TRBV5-1 to TRBJ2-7; a weak D match, TRBD2 (5 bases). Germline CDR1 and CDR2: SGHRS and YFSETQ. Trimming removed 0 bases at V and 2 bases at J, with 12 bases between. This CDR3 contains 15 residues. In nucleotides, the CDR3 is TGCGCCAGCAGCTTGGCCACGGGGATGCCCTACGAGCAGTACTTC. As protein: CASSLATGMPYEQYF.

This clonotype was seen repeatedly, ten times or more. The J gene is TRBJ1-2, the V gene TRBV6-5; D is uncertain. CDR1 is MNHEY, CDR2 SVGAGI, per germline. Deletions cut 6 bases from V and 2 bases from J, with 13 bases between. CDR3 length equals 14 residues. Here the CDR3 reads CASRSPALNYGYTF. In nucleotides, the CDR3 is TGTGCCAGCAGATCCCCGGCACTGAACTATGGCTACACCTTC.

This clonotype was observed at least ten times. V gene TRBV3-1 combines with J gene TRBJ1-2; tentative D call: TRBD1 (6 bases). Trimming stripped 5 bases from V and 5 bases from J, with 15 bases between. The germline gives CDR1 LGHDT, CDR2 YNNKEL (reference sequence). There are 14 residues in the CDR3. CDR3 nucleotide sequence: TGTGCCAGCAGCTACGACAGGACGGCGTATGGCTACACCTTC. This codes for CASSYDRTAYGYTF.

This clonotype was recorded at least ten times. The chain has TRBV12-3 or TRBV12-4 and TRBJ1-2; D not certain. This CDR3 spans 11 amino acids. The V and J ends lost 5 bases and 4 bases respectively, with 5 bases between them. Here the CDR3 reads CASSPSYGYTF. The CDR3 DNA reads TGTGCCAGCAGTCCCTCCTATGGCTACACCTTC.

This clonotype was observed many times. The V gene is TRBV5-1, the J gene TRBJ2-1; D call uncertain. Germline CDR1 is SGHRS and CDR2 is YFSETQ. V dropped 0 bases and J dropped 7 bases, with 8 bases sitting between them. This CDR3 is 13 amino acids long. CDR3 nucleotide sequence: TGCGCCAGCAGCTTGGTAGGGATAAATGAGCAGTTCTTC. Translating it yields CASSLVGINEQFF.

This clonotype was seen many times. The rearrangement links TRBV6-4 to TRBJ2-6; a weak D match, TRBD1 (6 bases). Between the trimmed V and J ends, which lost 6 bases and 0 bases, there was a span of 12 bases. The CDR3 is made up of 16 amino acids. Per germline, CDR1 MRHNA and CDR2 SNTAGT. This chain's CDR3 is CASSQTGLSGANVLTF. CDR3 bases: TGTGCCAGCAGCCAGACAGGACTCTCTGGGGCCAACGTCCTGACTTTC.